This T cell receptor (beta chain) was identified in a study of T cell responses to AZD1222 COVID-19 vaccine. This clone was observed once. This CDR3 contains 15 residues. Germline CDR1 is MNHNY and CDR2 is SVGAGI (reference sequence). Trimming cost V 2 bases and J 5 bases; bases outside gene matches: 7. The data were produced by immunoSEQ multiplex PCR, yet TCRdb's version contains in-frame clones alone and is incomplete. The profile shows 75,000 to 100,000 clones, around 88% of them singletons. This chain uses TRBV6-6 with TRBJ2-3, with 7 nucleotides matching TRBD1. The source is an adult in good health. The sequenced sample was peripheral blood, obtained on day 0 of AZD1222 vaccination. CDR3 in DNA: TGTGCCAGCAGTTACCCGACAGGGTCGGGAGATACGCAGTATTTT. It translates to CASSYPTGSGDTQYF.